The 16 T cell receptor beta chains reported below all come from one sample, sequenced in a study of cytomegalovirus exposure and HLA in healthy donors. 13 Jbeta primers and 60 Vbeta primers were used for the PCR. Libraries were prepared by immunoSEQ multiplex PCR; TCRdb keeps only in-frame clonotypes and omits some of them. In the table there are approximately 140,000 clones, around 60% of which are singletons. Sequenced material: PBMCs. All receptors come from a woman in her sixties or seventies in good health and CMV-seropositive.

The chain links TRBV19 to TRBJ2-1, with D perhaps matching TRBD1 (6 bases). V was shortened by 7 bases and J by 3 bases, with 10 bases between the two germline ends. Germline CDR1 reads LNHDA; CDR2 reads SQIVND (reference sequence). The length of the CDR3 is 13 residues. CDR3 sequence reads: CASTVQGYNEQFF. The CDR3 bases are TGTGCCAGTACTGTACAGGGCTACAATGAGCAGTTCTTC.

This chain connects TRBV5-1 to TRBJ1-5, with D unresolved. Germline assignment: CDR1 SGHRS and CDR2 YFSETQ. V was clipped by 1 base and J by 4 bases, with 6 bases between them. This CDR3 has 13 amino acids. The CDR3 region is CASSLSGNQPQHF. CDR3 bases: TGCGCCAGCAGCTTGTCAGGTAATCAGCCCCAGCATTTT.

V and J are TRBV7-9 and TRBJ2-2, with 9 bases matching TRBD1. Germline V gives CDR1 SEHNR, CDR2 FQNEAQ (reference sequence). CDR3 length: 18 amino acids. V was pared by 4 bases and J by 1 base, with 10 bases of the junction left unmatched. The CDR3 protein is CASSSSWGQGMNTGELFF. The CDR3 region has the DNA TGTGCCAGCAGCTCTAGTTGGGGACAGGGAATGAACACCGGGGAGCTGTTTTTT.

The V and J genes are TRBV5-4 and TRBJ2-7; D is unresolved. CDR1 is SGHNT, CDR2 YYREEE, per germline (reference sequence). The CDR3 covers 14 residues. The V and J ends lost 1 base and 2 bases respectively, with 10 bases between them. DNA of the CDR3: TGTGCCAGCAGCTTGTCCAGCGATACCTACGAGCAGTACTTC. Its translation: CASSLSSDTYEQYF.

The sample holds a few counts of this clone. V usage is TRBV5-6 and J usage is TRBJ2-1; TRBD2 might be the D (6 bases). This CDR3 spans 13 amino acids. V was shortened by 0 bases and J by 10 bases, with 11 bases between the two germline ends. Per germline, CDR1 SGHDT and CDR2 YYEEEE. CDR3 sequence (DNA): TGTGCCAGCAGCTTGGCGGGAGTCTTGGAGCAGTTCTTC. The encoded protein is CASSLAGVLEQFF.

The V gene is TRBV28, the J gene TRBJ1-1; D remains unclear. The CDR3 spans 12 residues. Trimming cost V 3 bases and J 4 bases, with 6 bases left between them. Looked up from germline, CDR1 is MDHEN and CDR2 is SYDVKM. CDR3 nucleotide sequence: TGTGCCAGCAGTTTCCCGTTCACTGAAGCTTTCTTT. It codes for CASSFPFTEAFF.

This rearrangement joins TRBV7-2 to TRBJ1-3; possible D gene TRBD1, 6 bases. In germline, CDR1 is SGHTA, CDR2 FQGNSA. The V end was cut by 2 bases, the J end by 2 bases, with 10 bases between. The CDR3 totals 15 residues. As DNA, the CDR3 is TGTGCCAGCAGCTTATTTTCAGGGGCTGGAAACACCATATATTTT. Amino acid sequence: CASSLFSGAGNTIYF.

The CDR3 loop is CASSQGLAGGSSTDTQYF. For the CDR3, the DNA is TGCGCCAGCAGCCAAGGACTAGCGGGAGGGTCTAGCACAGATACGCAGTATTTT. The chain uses TRBV4-3 and TRBJ2-3; 14 nucleotides align to TRBD2. Germline lookup yields CDR1 LGHNA and CDR2 YSLEER. The CDR3 extends over 18 amino acids. The V and J ends lost 1 base and 0 bases, in that order; junction bases with no gene match: 3.

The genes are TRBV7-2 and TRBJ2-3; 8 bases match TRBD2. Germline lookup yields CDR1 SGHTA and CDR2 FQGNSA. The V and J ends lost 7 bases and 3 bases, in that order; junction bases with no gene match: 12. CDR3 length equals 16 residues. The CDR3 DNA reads TGTGCCAGCACCCTCTTCGGAGCGGGAGTGACAGATACGCAGTATTTT. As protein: CASTLFGAGVTDTQYF.

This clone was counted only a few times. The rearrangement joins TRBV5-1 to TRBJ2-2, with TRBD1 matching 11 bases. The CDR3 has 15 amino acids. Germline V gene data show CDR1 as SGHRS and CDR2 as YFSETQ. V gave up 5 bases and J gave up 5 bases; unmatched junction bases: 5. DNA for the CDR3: TGCGCCAGCAGTCCGGGACAGGGGGTAACCGGGGAGCTGTTTTTT. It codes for CASSPGQGVTGELFF.

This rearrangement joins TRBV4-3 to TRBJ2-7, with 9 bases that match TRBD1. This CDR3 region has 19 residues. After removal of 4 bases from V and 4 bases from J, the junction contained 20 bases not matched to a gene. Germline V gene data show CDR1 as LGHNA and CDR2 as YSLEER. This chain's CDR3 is CASSRQRGTGPGGYYEQYF. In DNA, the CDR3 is TGCGCCAGCAGCCGCCAGCGCGGGACAGGGCCAGGGGGATATTACGAGCAGTACTTC.

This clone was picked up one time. The CDR3 here is CASSHGTGPGEKLFF. The DNA for the CDR3 is TGCGCCAGCAGTCACGGCACAGGGCCGGGTGAAAAACTGTTTTTT. This chain connects TRBV23-1 to TRBJ1-4; D might be TRBD1 (6 bases). TRBV23-1 is placed among ORFs of uncertain function. Deletions cut 3 bases from V and 7 bases from J, with 15 bases between. The CDR3 contains 15 residues.

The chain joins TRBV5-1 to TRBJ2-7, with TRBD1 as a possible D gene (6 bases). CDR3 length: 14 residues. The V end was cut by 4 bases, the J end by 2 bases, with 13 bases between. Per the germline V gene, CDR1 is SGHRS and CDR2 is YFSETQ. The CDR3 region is CASSVTGQAYEQYF. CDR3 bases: TGCGCCAGCAGCGTGACGGGACAAGCCTACGAGCAGTACTTC.

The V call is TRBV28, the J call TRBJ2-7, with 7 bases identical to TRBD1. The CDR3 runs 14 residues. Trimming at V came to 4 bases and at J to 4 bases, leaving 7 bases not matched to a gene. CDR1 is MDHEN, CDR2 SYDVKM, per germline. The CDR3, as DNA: TGTGCCAGCAGTTCAAACGACAGGGCGTACGAGCAGTACTTC. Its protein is CASSSNDRAYEQYF.

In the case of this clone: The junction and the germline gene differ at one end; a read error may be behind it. This chain's CDR3 is CAGSLLLAGLTGELFF. Here the CDR3 DNA reads TGTGCCGGCAGCTTGTTGTTAGCCGGTTTAACCGGGGAGCTGTTTTTT. This rearrangement joins TRBV5-4 to TRBJ2-2; no reliable D call. This CDR3 spans 16 amino acids. Germline loops: CDR1 SGHNT, CDR2 YYREEE (reference sequence).

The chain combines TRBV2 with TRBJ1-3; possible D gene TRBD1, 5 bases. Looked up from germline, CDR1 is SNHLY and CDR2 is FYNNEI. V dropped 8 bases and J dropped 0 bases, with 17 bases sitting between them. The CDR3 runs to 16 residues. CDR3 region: CASRGGGDVSGNTIYF. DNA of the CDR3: TGTGCCAGCCGTGGAGGAGGGGACGTCTCTGGAAACACCATATATTTT. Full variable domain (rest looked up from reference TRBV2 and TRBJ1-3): EPEVTQTPSHQVTQMGQEVILRCVPISNHLYFYWYRQILGQKVEFLVSFYNNEISEKSEIFDDQFSVERPDGSNFTLKIRSTKLEDSAMYFCASRGGGDVSGNTIYFGEGSWLTVV.